The text below deals with one T cell receptor beta chain. Its antigen is as yet unknown. This sample was taken from a study of T cells expressing NK-cell markers. No DNA is given; TCRdb re-called the 5' RACE reads and lists each CDR3 protein once. The sample totals 200,000 to 300,000 distinct CDR3 sequences. CDR3 length: 11 residues. The study, taken as a whole, reports: Evidence did not settle whether expanded NKG2C+ T cell clones targeted HCMV. The leading position in the CD3+CD56-NKG2C+ fraction of several donors also went to these clonotypes.

Sequenced sample: blood T cells: a sorted CD56 or NKG2C T cell subset, CD4+ or CD8+ T cells, or bulk PBMC T cells (not recorded which). This TCR was recovered from a woman between 18 and 70 years old in good health. V usage is TRBV12-3 or TRBV12-4 and J usage is TRBJ1-2; TCRdb's D gene call, TRBD1, goes unchecked for lack of DNA. CDR3: CASSDRAGYTF.